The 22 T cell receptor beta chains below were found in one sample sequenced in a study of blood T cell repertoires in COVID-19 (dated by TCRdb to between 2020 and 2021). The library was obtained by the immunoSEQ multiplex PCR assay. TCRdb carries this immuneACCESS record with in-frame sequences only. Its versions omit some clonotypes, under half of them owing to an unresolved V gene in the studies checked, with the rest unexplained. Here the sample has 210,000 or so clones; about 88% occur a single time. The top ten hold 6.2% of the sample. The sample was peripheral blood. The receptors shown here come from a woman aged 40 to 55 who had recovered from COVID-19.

CDR3 in DNA: TGTGCCAGCAGTTTGGGTTCGGAGTATGGCTACACCTTC. It encodes CASSLGSEYGYTF. The gene calls are TRBV27 and TRBJ1-2; the D is unclear. Germline V gives CDR1 MNHEY, CDR2 SMNVEV (reference sequence). Trimming took 3 bases from V and 5 from J, leaving 10 bases between them. CDR3 length: 13 amino acids.

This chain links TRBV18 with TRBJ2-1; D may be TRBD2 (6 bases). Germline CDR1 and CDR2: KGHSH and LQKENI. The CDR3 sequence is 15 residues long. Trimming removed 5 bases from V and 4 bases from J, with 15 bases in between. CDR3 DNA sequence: TGTGCCAGCTCAATGGGTGCGGGGCAGTACAATGAGCAGTTCTTC. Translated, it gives CASSMGAGQYNEQFF.

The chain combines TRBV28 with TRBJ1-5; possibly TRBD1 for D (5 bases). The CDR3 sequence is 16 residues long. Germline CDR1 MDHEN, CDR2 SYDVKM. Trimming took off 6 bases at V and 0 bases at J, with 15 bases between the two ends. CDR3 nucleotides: TGTGCCAGCAGCCAAAATTGGGGGGATAGCAATCAGCCCCAGCATTTT. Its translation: CASSQNWGDSNQPQHF.

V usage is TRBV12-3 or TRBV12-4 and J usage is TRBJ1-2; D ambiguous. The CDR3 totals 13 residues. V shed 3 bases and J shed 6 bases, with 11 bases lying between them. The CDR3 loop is CASSFAAGDGYTF. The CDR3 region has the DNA TGTGCCAGCAGTTTTGCAGCGGGCGATGGCTACACCTTC.

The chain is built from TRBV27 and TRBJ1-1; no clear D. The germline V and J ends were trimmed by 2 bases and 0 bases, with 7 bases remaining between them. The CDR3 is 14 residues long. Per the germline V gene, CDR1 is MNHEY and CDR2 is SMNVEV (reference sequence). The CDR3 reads CASSLVSMNTEAFF. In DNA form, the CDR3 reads TGTGCCAGCAGTTTAGTTTCTATGAACACTGAAGCTTTCTTT.

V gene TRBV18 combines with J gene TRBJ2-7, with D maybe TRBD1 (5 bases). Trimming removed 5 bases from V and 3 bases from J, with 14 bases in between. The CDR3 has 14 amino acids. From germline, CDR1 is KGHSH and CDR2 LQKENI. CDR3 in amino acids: CASSETGQGYEQYF. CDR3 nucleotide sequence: TGTGCCAGCTCAGAGACGGGCCAGGGCTACGAGCAGTACTTC.

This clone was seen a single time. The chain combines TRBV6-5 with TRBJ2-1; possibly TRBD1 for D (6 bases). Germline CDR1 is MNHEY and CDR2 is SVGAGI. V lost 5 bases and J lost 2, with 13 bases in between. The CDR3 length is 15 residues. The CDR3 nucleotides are TGTGCCAGCAGTACCGACAGGAAAACCTACAATGAGCAGTTCTTC. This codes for CASSTDRKTYNEQFF.

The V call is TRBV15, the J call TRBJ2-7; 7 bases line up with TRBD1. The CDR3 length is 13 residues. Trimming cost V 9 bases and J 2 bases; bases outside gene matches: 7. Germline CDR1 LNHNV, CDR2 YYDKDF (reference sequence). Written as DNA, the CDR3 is TGTGCCACTGGGGACAGCTGGACCTACGAGCAGTACTTC. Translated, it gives CATGDSWTYEQYF.

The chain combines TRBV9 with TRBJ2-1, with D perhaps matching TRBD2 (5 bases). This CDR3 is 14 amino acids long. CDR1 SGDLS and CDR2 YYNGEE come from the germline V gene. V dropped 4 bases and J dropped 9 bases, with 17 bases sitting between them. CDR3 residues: CASSPPGGHAEQFF. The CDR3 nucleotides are TGTGCCAGCAGCCCCCCCGGAGGTCACGCTGAGCAGTTCTTC.

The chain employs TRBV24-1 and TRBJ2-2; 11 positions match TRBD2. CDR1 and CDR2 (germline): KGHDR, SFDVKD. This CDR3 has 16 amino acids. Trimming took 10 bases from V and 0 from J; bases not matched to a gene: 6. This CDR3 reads CATQPGLAANTGELFF. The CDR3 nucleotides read TGTGCCACACAACCGGGACTAGCGGCGAACACCGGGGAGCTGTTTTTT.

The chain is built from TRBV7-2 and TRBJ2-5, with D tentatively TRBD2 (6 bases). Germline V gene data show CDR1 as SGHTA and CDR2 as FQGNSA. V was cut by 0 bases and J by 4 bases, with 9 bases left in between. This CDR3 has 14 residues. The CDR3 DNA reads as TGTGCCAGCAGCTTAGCGACTAGTGGAGAGACCCAGTACTTC. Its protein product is CASSLATSGETQYF.

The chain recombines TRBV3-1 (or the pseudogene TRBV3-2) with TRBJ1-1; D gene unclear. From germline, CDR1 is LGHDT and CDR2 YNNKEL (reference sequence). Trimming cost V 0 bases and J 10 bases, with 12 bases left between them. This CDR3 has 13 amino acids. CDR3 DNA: TGTGCCAGCAGCCAAGAAGCCTGGCGGGCAGCTTTCTTT. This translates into CASSQEAWRAAFF.

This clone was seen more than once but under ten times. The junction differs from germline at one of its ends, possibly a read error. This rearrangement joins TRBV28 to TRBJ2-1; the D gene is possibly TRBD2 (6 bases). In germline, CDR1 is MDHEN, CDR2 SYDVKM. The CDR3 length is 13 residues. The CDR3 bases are TGTGCCAGCAGTTACGGGACTTACAGTGAGCAGTTCTTC. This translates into CASSYGTYSEQFF.

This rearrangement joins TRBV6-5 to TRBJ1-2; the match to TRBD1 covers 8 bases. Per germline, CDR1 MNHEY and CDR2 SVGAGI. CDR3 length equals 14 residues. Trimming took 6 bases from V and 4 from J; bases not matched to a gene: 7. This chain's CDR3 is CASRAGTGTYGYTF. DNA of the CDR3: TGTGCCAGCAGAGCCGGGACAGGAACCTATGGCTACACCTTC.

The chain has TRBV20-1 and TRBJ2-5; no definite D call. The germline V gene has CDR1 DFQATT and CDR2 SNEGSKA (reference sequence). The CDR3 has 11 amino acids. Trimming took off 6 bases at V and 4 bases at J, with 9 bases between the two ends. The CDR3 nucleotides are TGCAGTGCCTCTTACAGAGAGACCCAGTACTTC. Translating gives CSASYRETQYF.

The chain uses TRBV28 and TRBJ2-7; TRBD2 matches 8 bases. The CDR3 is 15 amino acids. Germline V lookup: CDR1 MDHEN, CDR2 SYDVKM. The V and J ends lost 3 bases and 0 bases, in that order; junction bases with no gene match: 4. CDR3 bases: TGTGCCAGCAGTTTTGGGCGGGAGGCCTCCTACGAGCAGTACTTC. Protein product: CASSFGREASYEQYF.

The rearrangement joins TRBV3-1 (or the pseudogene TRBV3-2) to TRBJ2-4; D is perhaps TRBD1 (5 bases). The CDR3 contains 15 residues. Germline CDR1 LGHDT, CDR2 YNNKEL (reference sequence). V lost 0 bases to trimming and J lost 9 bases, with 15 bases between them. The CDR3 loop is CASSQDWSVQGIQYF. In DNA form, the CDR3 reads TGTGCCAGCAGCCAAGATTGGTCGGTCCAGGGCATTCAGTACTTC.

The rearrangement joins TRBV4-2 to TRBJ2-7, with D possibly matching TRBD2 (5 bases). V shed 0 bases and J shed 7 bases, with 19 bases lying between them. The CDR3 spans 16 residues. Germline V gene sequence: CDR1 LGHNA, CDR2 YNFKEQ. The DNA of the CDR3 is TGTGCCAGCAGCCAAGAATATAGCGCACAAACGGGGGAGCAGTACTTC. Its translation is CASSQEYSAQTGEQYF.

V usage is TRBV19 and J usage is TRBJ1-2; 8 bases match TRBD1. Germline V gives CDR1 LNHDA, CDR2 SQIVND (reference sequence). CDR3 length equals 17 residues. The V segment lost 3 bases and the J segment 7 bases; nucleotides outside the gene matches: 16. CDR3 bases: TGTGCCAGTAGTATGATCCCTGGACTCGACAGGGGAGGTGGCTACACCTTC. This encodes CASSMIPGLDRGGGYTF.

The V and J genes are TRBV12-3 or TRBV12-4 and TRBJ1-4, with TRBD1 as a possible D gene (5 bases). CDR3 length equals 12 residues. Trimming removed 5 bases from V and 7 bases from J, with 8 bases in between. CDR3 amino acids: CASSSQGEKLFF. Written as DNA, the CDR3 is TGTGCCAGCAGTAGTCAGGGTGAAAAACTGTTTTTT.

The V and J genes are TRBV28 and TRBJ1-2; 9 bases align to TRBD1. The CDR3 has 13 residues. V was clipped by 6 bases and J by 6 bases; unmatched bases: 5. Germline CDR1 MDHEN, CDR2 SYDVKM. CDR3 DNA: TGTGCCAGCAGACCGGGACAGGGAAATGGCTACACCTTC. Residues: CASRPGQGNGYTF.

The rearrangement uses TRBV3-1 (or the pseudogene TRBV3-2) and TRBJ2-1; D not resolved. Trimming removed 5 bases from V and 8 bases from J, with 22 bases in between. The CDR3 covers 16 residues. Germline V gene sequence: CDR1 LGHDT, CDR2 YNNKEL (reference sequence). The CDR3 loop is CASSYQSSPRFDEQFF. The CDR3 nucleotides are TGTGCCAGCAGCTACCAATCATCCCCTAGATTCGATGAGCAGTTCTTC.